Shown below are 14 T cell receptor beta chains from a single sample sequenced in a study of cytomegalovirus exposure and HLA in healthy donors. The PCR employed 60 Vbeta primers together with 13 Jbeta primers. The repertoire was sequenced with immunoSEQ multiplex PCR; TCRdb's copy has only in-frame clones and lacks some. The table lists over 150,000 clones, roughly four fifths of them singletons. The sequenced material came from PBMCs. These receptors all stem from a woman aged 50 to 60 in good health and CMV-seronegative.

The gene calls are TRBV5-5 and TRBJ2-5, with 7 bases that match TRBD1. CDR1 is SGHKS, CDR2 YYEKEE, per germline (reference sequence). This CDR3 region has 13 residues. V shed 4 bases and J 4 bases; nucleotides not matched to a gene: 4. The CDR3 loop is CASSPSGGETQYF. The CDR3 DNA follows: TGTGCCAGCAGCCCGTCAGGGGGAGAGACCCAGTACTTC.

The J gene is TRBJ2-7, the V gene TRBV7-9; D not resolved. The V end lost 2 bases, the J end lost 5 bases, and 7 bases lay between the germline ends. The V gene's germline CDR1 is SEHNR and CDR2 FQNEAQ (reference sequence). The CDR3 runs 12 residues. The chain's CDR3 is CASSLNLNEQYF. The CDR3, as DNA: TGTGCCAGCAGCTTAAATCTAAACGAGCAGTACTTC.

This chain links TRBV15 with TRBJ2-1, with unresolved D. V was shortened by 4 bases and J by 0 bases, with 10 bases between the two germline ends. The germline gives CDR1 LNHNV, CDR2 YYDKDF (reference sequence). This CDR3 comprises 15 residues. The CDR3: CATSTLRSSYNEQFF. For the CDR3, the DNA is TGTGCCACCAGCACTCTGCGGAGCTCCTACAATGAGCAGTTCTTC.

The chain has TRBV5-6 and TRBJ1-6, with D unresolved. The CDR3 has 13 residues. The germline gives CDR1 SGHDT, CDR2 YYEEEE. V lost 2 bases and J 7 bases, leaving 7 bases between the germline ends. The CDR3 DNA reads TGTGCCAGCAGCTTTTCCGGGAATTCACCCCTCCACTTT. It specifies CASSFSGNSPLHF.

This clone has just one count. CDR3 nucleotide sequence: TGTGCCATCAGTGTAAAACTAGCGGACACCGGGGAGCTGTTTTTT. It codes for CAISVKLADTGELFF. The gene calls are TRBV10-3 and TRBJ2-2; 8 nucleotides match TRBD2. There are 15 residues in the CDR3. Germline V lookup: CDR1 ENHRY, CDR2 SYGVKD. J gave up 3 bases and V 4 bases, and 4 bases lay outside the gene matches.

The chain links TRBV7-2 to TRBJ1-5; D remains ambiguous. The V end was cut by 3 bases, the J end by 0 bases, with 9 bases between. This CDR3 has 15 residues. Germline V gene data show CDR1 as SGHTA and CDR2 as FQGNSA. This chain's CDR3 is CASSFVVNSNQPQHF. In DNA, the CDR3 is TGTGCCAGCAGCTTCGTAGTAAATAGCAATCAGCCCCAGCATTTT.

The sample holds a few counts of this clone. The genes are TRBV6-5 and TRBJ2-5, with D hard to call. Per germline, CDR1 MNHEY and CDR2 SVGAGI. The V gene lost 4 bases and the J gene lost 6 bases, with 9 bases spanning the gap. There are 12 residues in the CDR3. CDR3 in amino acids: CASSSVEKTQYF. CDR3 bases: TGTGCCAGCAGTTCAGTGGAGAAGACCCAGTACTTC.

V is TRBV27 and J is TRBJ2-7; D is uncertain. Germline values: CDR1 MNHEY, CDR2 SMNVEV (reference sequence). The CDR3 totals 14 residues. Trimming left V 0 bases short and J 0 bases short, with 6 bases between. The CDR3 here is CASSLSFSSYEQYF. CDR3 in DNA: TGTGCCAGCAGTTTATCTTTCAGCTCCTACGAGCAGTACTTC.

A single count supports this clone. One end of the junction varies from germline; a read error may be responsible. This chain links TRBV7-7 with TRBJ2-5; D is perhaps TRBD1 (5 bases). Germline loops: CDR1 SSHAT, CDR2 FNYEAQ (reference sequence). CDR3 length equals 13 residues. The CDR3 here is CASSLDNQGTQYF. The CDR3 DNA sequence: TGTGCCAGCAGCTTGGACAACCAAGGGACCCAGTACTTC. The entire variable domain, with the rest obtained from reference TRBV7-7 and TRBJ2-5, is as follows: GAGVSQSPRYKVTKRGQDVTLRCDPISSHATLYWYQQALGQGPEFLTYFNYEAQPDKSGLPSDRFSAERPEGSISTLTIQRTEQRDSAMYRCASSLDNQGTQYFGPGTRLLVL.

J is TRBJ2-2 and V is TRBV4-2; D unresolved. The germline V gene encodes CDR1 LGHNA and CDR2 YNFKEQ. The CDR3 consists of 15 residues. V dropped 1 base and J dropped 5 bases, with 11 bases sitting between them. CDR3 sequence reads: CASSQGTPRTGELFF. As DNA, the CDR3 is TGTGCCAGCAGCCAAGGTACTCCCCGGACCGGGGAGCTGTTTTTT.

The rearrangement links TRBV5-1 to TRBJ2-7, with TRBD1 identical over 8 bases. V gave up 4 bases and J gave up 0 bases; unmatched junction bases: 6. The CDR3 has 15 residues. Germline loops: CDR1 SGHRS, CDR2 YFSETQ. The CDR3: CASSPTGGSSYEQYF. The CDR3 nucleotides read TGCGCCAGCAGCCCCACAGGGGGAAGCTCCTACGAGCAGTACTTC.

The CDR3 nucleotides read TGTGCCAGCAGCTTAAGTCTGAGGGGACTTGAGACCCAGTACTTC. Translating gives CASSLSLRGLETQYF. This sequence joins TRBV7-9 and TRBJ2-5, with D perhaps TRBD2 (6 bases). Germline CDR1 reads SEHNR; CDR2 reads FQNEAQ (reference sequence). V was cut by 2 bases and J by 5 bases, with 15 bases left in between. CDR3 length equals 15 residues.

The chain joins TRBV7-2 to TRBJ1-6, with D perhaps TRBD1 (5 bases). The CDR3 covers 17 residues. The V gene lost 5 bases and the J gene lost 2 bases, with 16 bases spanning the gap. Germline V CDR1 and CDR2: SGHTA, FQGNSA. This CDR3 reads CASSGGAGETYNSPLHF. CDR3 coding DNA: TGTGCCAGCAGCGGAGGGGCTGGAGAAACCTATAATTCACCCCTCCACTTT.

With respect to this clone: Compared with germline, one end of the junction differs, possibly owing to a read error. J is TRBJ1-6 and V is TRBV7-9; a possible D gene is TRBD1 (5 bases). CDR1 is SEHNR, CDR2 FQNEAQ, per germline (reference sequence). The CDR3 spans 12 residues. CDR3 amino acids: CSSSPGNSPLHF. In DNA form, the CDR3 reads TGTTCCAGCAGCCCAGGGAATTCACCCCTCCACTTT. Variable domain in full (rest from reference TRBV7-9 and TRBJ1-6): DTGVSQNPRHKITKRGQNVTFRCDPISEHNRLYWYRQTLGQGPEFLTYFQNEAQLEKSRLLSDRFSAERPKGSFSTLEIQRTEQGDSAMYLCSSSPGNSPLHFGNGTRLTVT.